This is a list of T cell receptor beta chains from one sample in a study of blood T cell repertoires in COVID-19. Profiling relied on immunoSEQ multiplex PCR, and the TCRdb table lists in-frame clones only, not all of them. This sample has over 200,000 clones, with 88% found just once. Sample: peripheral blood. All receptors come from a young woman with acute or convalescent COVID-19. CDR3s leave out the opening cysteine and the closing phenylalanine or tryptophan. The D gene is left open where the match is weak.

len	v_gene	d_gene	CDR3aa
13	TRBV24-1	TRBD1	ATSDPDRGDNEQF
12	TRBV9	TRBD1	ASSAGTGSGEQY
13	TRBV27	-	ASSSYNRGNQPQH
11	TRBV9	-	ASSVAGENTIY
12	TRBV9	-	ASSVDGRNTEAF
13	TRBV29-1	TRBD1	SVRKTGAWADEQY
8	TRBV10-1	-	SGLRDEQF
14	TRBV25-1	TRBD1	ASSARDRRAQISHY
14	TRBV6-6	-	ASSYSIAGSNQPQH
13	TRBV6-6	-	ASSYPRSDTDTQY
16	TRBV21-1	-	ASSPPGRALSSYNEQF
14	TRBV11-2	TRBD2	ASSLGRSGRENEQF
18	TRBV9	-	ASSVVVQGGNRPGANVLT
12	TRBV19	TRBD1	ASSSGTGDYEQY
10	TRBV11-2	-	ASSFDSNTQY
13	TRBV7-9	-	ASSIDRRANEKLF
13	TRBV7-7	TRBD2	ASSLGTSGINEQF
11	TRBV7-2	-	ASSLDRRDEAF
13	TRBV5-4	-	ASSLVNSSPGELF
13	TRBV20-1	-	SASWAGASQETQY
18	TRBV19	TRBD2	ASSISSPGGLKISTDTQY
15	TRBV10-2	-	ASRSRTGRGLSYEQY
16	TRBV19	TRBD1	ASSTRQGVPHSNQPQH